One sample yielded the 3 T cell receptor beta chains listed below, sequenced in a study of T-cell memory formation after mild COVID-19. TCRdb reprocessed the 5' RACE reads with MiXCR, giving one entry per CDR3 protein. The repertoire holds roughly 350,000 distinct CDR3 sequences, with around 20% as singletons. The sample consisted of PBMCs or a T cell subset sorted from them (not recorded which). The source of these receptors is an adult woman who had mild COVID-19 (a few samples of this study predate the infection). Cell type and time point are not known.

This chain links TRBV10-3 with TRBJ1-1, with a weak D call TRBD1 (6 bases). The CDR3 is made up of 13 amino acids. V lost 4 bases, J lost 5 bases, and 11 bases lay in between. CDR1 ENHRY and CDR2 SYGVKD come from the germline V gene. The CDR3 loop is CAISGTGMTEAFF. As DNA, the CDR3 is TGTGCCATCAGTGGTACAGGGATGACTGAAGCTTTCTTT.

The chain uses TRBV18 and TRBJ1-5, with D unclear. The CDR3 totals 13 residues. V was pared by 5 bases and J by 3 bases, with 8 bases between. Germline lookup yields CDR1 KGHSH and CDR2 LQKENI. This CDR3 is CASSSLDNQPQHF. The CDR3, as DNA: TGTGCCAGCTCAAGTTTGGACAATCAGCCCCAGCATTTT.

J is TRBJ1-6 and V is TRBV24-1; 7 nucleotides match TRBD1. J lost 6 bases, V lost 3 bases, and 1 base had no gene match. From germline, CDR1 is KGHDR and CDR2 SFDVKD. The length of the CDR3 is 14 residues. The CDR3 nucleotides read TGTGCCACCAGTGATGGGGACAGTAATTCACCCCTCCACTTT. Translated: CATSDGDSNSPLHF.